This TCR beta chain appears in the sequencing data of a study of cytomegalovirus exposure and HLA in healthy donors. Trimming left V 4 bases short and J 0 bases short, with 5 bases between. Germline lookup yields CDR1 SGDLS and CDR2 YYNGEE. This CDR3 has 12 residues. It was with 60 Vbeta and 13 Jbeta primers that the PCR ran. The data were produced by immunoSEQ multiplex PCR, yet TCRdb's version contains in-frame clones alone and is incomplete. In all, the sample yields roughly 40,000 clones. The specimen was PBMCs. This sequence joins TRBV9 and TRBJ2-7; D is unresolved. The TCR comes from a man aged 40-50 years in good health and CMV-seropositive. The CDR3 sequence is CASSRDSYEQYF. For the CDR3, the DNA is TGTGCCAGCAGCCGAGACTCCTACGAGCAGTACTTC.